A selection of T cell receptor beta chains follows, all from one sample in a study of blood T cell repertoires in COVID-19. Repertoires were generated with immunoSEQ multiplex PCR, while TCRdb's copy carries only in-frame clones and drops some. The sample lists around 270,000 clones; more than 75% were seen once. Sequenced material: peripheral blood. Receptors originate from a woman in her 50s with acute or convalescent COVID-19. Both conserved end residues are part of each CDR3. The D gene is left open where the match is weak. Only part of the rows carry a size: once, few, many, or a class if the clone is expanded.

D: -; length: 14; size: -; J: TRBJ1-2; V: TRBV18; DNA: TGTGCCAGCTCACCAGAGGGATCCGGCTATGGCTACACCTTC; CDR3: CASSPEGSGYGYTF
D: -; length: 17; size: -; J: TRBJ2-3; V: TRBV21-1; DNA: TGTGCCAGCAGCAACCCTAGGCGTCGGGAGGGGTCAGATACGCAGTATTTT; CDR3: CASSNPRRREGSDTQYF
D: TRBD1; length: 14; size: -; J: TRBJ1-2; V: TRBV5-1; DNA: TGCGCCAGCAGCTCCCCAGGACAGGGTCGTGGCTACACCTTC; CDR3: CASSSPGQGRGYTF
D: -; length: 14; size: -; J: TRBJ1-3; V: TRBV7-8; DNA: TGTGCCAGCAGCTTGGACAGTGCTGGAAACACCATATATTTT; CDR3: CASSLDSAGNTIYF
D: TRBD2; length: 14; size: -; J: TRBJ2-5; V: TRBV10-3; DNA: TGTGCCATCAGTCCAACTAGCGGCCAAGAGACCCAGTACTTC; CDR3: CAISPTSGQETQYF
D: TRBD2; length: 14; size: -; J: TRBJ2-1; V: TRBV5-1; DNA: TGCGCCAGCACAACCGGCGGGAGAAACAATGAGCAGTTCTTC; CDR3: CASTTGGRNNEQFF
D: TRBD1; length: 13; size: -; J: TRBJ2-5; V: TRBV28; DNA: TGTGCCAGCAGCCCACTTACGGGACAGGGGCAGTACTTC; CDR3: CASSPLTGQGQYF
D: -; length: 13; size: -; J: TRBJ2-7; V: TRBV2; DNA: TGTGCCAGCAGTACCGTGGTGGGGCAGATCGCCAACTTC; CDR3: CASSTVVGQIANF
D: -; length: 15; size: -; J: TRBJ2-5; V: TRBV28; DNA: TGTGCCAGCAGTTATGCCTTAGCGGCCCAAGAGACCCAGTACTTC; CDR3: CASSYALAAQETQYF
D: TRBD1; length: 18; size: -; J: TRBJ1-4; V: TRBV7-6; DNA: TGTGCCAGCAGCCATTGGATCGGGCTGGAGACAGGGAGGGAAAAACTGTTTTTT; CDR3: CASSHWIGLETGREKLFF
D: TRBD2; length: 14; size: few; J: TRBJ2-5; V: TRBV5-1; DNA: TGCGCCAGCAGCTATCAGGGAGGGCAAGAGACCCAGTACTTC; CDR3: CASSYQGGQETQYF
D: -; length: 14; size: -; J: TRBJ1-4; V: TRBV5-8; DNA: TGTGCCAGCAGCCTCAGGGGTACTAATGAAAAACTGTTTTTT; CDR3: CASSLRGTNEKLFF
D: TRBD2; length: 13; size: -; J: TRBJ2-3; V: TRBV5-4; DNA: TGTGCCAGCAAGGGGACTAGCGAATCTGCGCAGTATTTT; CDR3: CASKGTSESAQYF
D: -; length: 15; size: once; J: TRBJ1-4; V: TRBV5-1; DNA: TGCGCCAGCACCCCCGGGGGGAGACAGAATGAAAAACTGTTTTTT; CDR3: CASTPGGRQNEKLFF
D: -; length: 15; size: few; J: TRBJ1-5; V: TRBV5-5; DNA: TGTGCCAGCAGCTTGTATTGGGCCGAGGGACAGCCCCAGCATTTT; CDR3: CASSLYWAEGQPQHF
D: -; length: 15; size: few; J: TRBJ2-7; V: TRBV10-3; DNA: TGTGCCATCAGTGAGTCCCGCGGGACCGGTTACGAGCAGTACTTC; CDR3: CAISESRGTGYEQYF
D: TRBD1; length: 13; size: -; J: TRBJ1-2; V: TRBV24-1; DNA: TGTGCCACCAGTGCAGGGGGTAACTATGGCTACACCTTC; CDR3: CATSAGGNYGYTF
D: TRBD1; length: 15; size: few; J: TRBJ2-5; V: TRBV6-5; DNA: TGTGCCAGCAGTCCCCCGGGACAGGGTGTAGAGACCCAGTACTTC; CDR3: CASSPPGQGVETQYF
D: TRBD2; length: 17; size: -; J: TRBJ2-7; V: TRBV5-1; DNA: TGCGCCAGCGGGACCGGGACTAGCGGGTTTTTTACCTACGAGCAGTACTTC; CDR3: CASGTGTSGFFTYEQYF
D: TRBD2; length: 16; size: -; J: TRBJ2-7; V: TRBV4-3; DNA: TGCGCCAGCAGCCAAGCCCCTAGCGGGAGTACCTACGAGCAGTACTTC; CDR3: CASSQAPSGSTYEQYF
D: -; length: 15; size: -; J: TRBJ1-1; V: TRBV6-1; DNA: TGTGCCAGCAGTGAAAACCTCATGGCGAACACTGAAGCTTTCTTT; CDR3: CASSENLMANTEAFF
D: -; length: 11; size: -; J: TRBJ2-1; V: TRBV24-1; DNA: TGTGCCACCAGTGATCCGAATGAGCAGTTCTTC; CDR3: CATSDPNEQFF
D: -; length: 14; size: -; J: TRBJ1-3; V: TRBV18; DNA: TGTGCCAGCTCACCCAGCGGGGGGCTATACACCATATATTTT; CDR3: CASSPSGGLYTIYF
D: TRBD1; length: 14; size: -; J: TRBJ1-4; V: TRBV3-1/TRBV3-2; DNA: TGTGCCAGCAGCAAACAGGGGCCCGGGGGTGGACTGTTTTTT; CDR3: CASSKQGPGGGLFF
D: TRBD1; length: 12; size: -; J: TRBJ1-2; V: TRBV2; DNA: TGTGCCAGCAACGACAGGGGCGGCGGCTACACCTTC; CDR3: CASNDRGGGYTF
D: TRBD1; length: 14; size: -; J: TRBJ2-7; V: TRBV28; DNA: TGTGCCAGCAGCCCCGGGACAGGGTTCCACGAGCAGTACTTC; CDR3: CASSPGTGFHEQYF
D: -; length: 13; size: -; J: TRBJ1-5; V: TRBV9; DNA: TGTGCCAGCTCAACAGGCCTCGGTCAGCCCCAGCATTTT; CDR3: CASSTGLGQPQHF
D: -; length: 14; size: -; J: TRBJ2-5; V: TRBV14; DNA: TGTGCCAGCAGCCAAGTGCACGGTCAAGAGACCCAGTACTTC; CDR3: CASSQVHGQETQYF
D: TRBD2; length: 15; size: -; J: TRBJ2-1; V: TRBV30; DNA: TGTGCCTGGAGCGAGACTAGCGGGTATCACAATGAGCAGTTCTTC; CDR3: CAWSETSGYHNEQFF
D: -; length: 16; size: -; J: TRBJ2-2; V: TRBV11-1; DNA: TGTGCCAGCAGCTCCCTGGTGGCAGGCGGGTCCGGGGAGCTGTTTTTT; CDR3: CASSSLVAGGSGELFF
D: TRBD1; length: 13; size: -; J: TRBJ1-1; V: TRBV7-3; DNA: TGTGCCAGCAGCCCAGACAGGGGGCTGAGGGCTTTCTTT; CDR3: CASSPDRGLRAFF
D: -; length: 13; size: -; J: TRBJ1-2; V: TRBV7-2; DNA: TGTGCCAGCAGCTTAGTGGGGGAGGGTGGCTACACCTTC; CDR3: CASSLVGEGGYTF